This T cell receptor beta chain was sequenced for a study of preoperative IRX-2 immunotherapy in early breast cancer. This table comes from immunoSEQ multiplex PCR, and its TCRdb copy is limited to in-frame clones, with some not included. Of 15,000 to 25,000 clones in the sample, 85% were seen once. Treatment: preoperative locoregional IRX-2 cytokine immunotherapy. Samples came from a phase Ib trial of preoperative locoregional IRX-2 cytokine immunotherapy. Germline V gene data show CDR1 as MNHGY and CDR2 as SAAAGT. V lost 2 bases to trimming and J lost 4 bases, with 5 bases between them. CDR3 length: 12 residues. This clone is a singleton in its sample.

The material was lymph node tissue, obtained after IRX-2 immunotherapy. This chain connects TRBV6-8 to TRBJ1-2, with a weak D call TRBD1 (5 bases). This TCR came from a human donor with breast cancer. The CDR3 region is CASSYRGYGYTF. In nucleotides, the CDR3 is TGTGCCAGCAGTTACAGGGGCTATGGCTACACCTTC.